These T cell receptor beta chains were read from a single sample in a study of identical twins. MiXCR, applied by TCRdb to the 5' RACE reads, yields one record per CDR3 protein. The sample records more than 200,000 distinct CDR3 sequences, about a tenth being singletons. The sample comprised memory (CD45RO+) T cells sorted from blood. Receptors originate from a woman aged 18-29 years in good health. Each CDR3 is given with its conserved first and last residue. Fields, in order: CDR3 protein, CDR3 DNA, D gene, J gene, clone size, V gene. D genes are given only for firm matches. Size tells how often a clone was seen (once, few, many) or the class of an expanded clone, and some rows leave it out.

CSASRGLDLQETQYF	TGCAGTGCCAGTAGAGGACTAGACTTACAAGAGACCCAGTACTTC	TRBD2	TRBJ2-5	NA	TRBV20-1
CSAFPRRENTEAFF	TGCAGTGCCTTCCCTCGACGAGAGAACACTGAAGCTTTCTTT	NA	TRBJ1-1	NA	TRBV20-1
CASSLPQDEKLFF	TGTGCCAGCAGCTTGCCACAGGATGAAAAACTGTTTTTT	NA	TRBJ1-4	few	TRBV5-6
CASSPGTGRGDGYTF	TGTGCCAGCAGCCCTGGGACAGGTCGTGGGGATGGCTACACCTTC	TRBD1	TRBJ1-2	few	TRBV3-1
CASSSPVGTVVNTEAFF	TGCGCCAGCAGCTCCCCCGTGGGGACAGTCGTTAACACTGAAGCTTTCTTT	TRBD1	TRBJ1-1	many	TRBV5-1
CASSRGRGEQFF	TGTGCCAGCAGCCGGGGAAGGGGTGAGCAGTTCTTC	NA	TRBJ2-1	few	TRBV5-6
CAAARGTEAFF	TGTGCCGCAGCCCGGGGGACTGAAGCTTTCTTT	NA	TRBJ1-1	NA	TRBV3-1
CASKLQGRDEKLFF	TGCGCCAGCAAACTGCAGGGAAGGGATGAAAAACTGTTTTTT	NA	TRBJ1-4	many	TRBV10-2
CASSPGPMPSYEQYF	TGTGCCAGCAGCCCTGGGCCCATGCCATCCTACGAGCAGTACTTC	NA	TRBJ2-7	few	TRBV9
CASSRISIAGGTALDTQYF	TGTGCCAGCAGTCGCATTTCAATAGCGGGGGGGACAGCATTAGATACGCAGTATTTT	TRBD2	TRBJ2-3	NA	TRBV27
CASSLAYWTPGEAFF	TGTGCCAGCAGCTTAGCTTATTGGACTCCTGGAGAAGCTTTCTTT	NA	TRBJ1-1	NA	TRBV11-2
CSAPEVNQETQYF	TGCAGTGCCCCCGAGGTGAACCAAGAGACCCAGTACTTC	NA	TRBJ2-5	few	TRBV20-1
CASSDLGQYTEAFF	TGTGCCAGCAGTGATTTAGGACAGTACACTGAAGCTTTCTTT	NA	TRBJ1-1	NA	TRBV6-1
CASSLGWVYEQYF	TGTGCCAGCAGTTTAGGTTGGGTCTACGAGCAGTACTTC	NA	TRBJ2-7	few	TRBV27
CASSQIGADRSYEQYF	TGTGCCAGCAGCCAGATAGGGGCGGACCGCTCCTACGAGCAGTACTTC	NA	TRBJ2-7	NA	TRBV14
CASSLRQGSGTQYF	TGTGCCAGCAGCTTGCGGCAGGGGAGTGGTACGCAGTATTTT	NA	TRBJ2-3	NA	TRBV5-6
CASSRTAEQYF	TGTGCCAGCAGTCGGACTGCCGAGCAGTACTTC	NA	TRBJ2-7	many	TRBV12-3/TRBV12-4
CASSLGTGGTEAFF	TGCGCCAGCAGCTTGGGGACAGGGGGGACTGAAGCTTTCTTT	TRBD1	TRBJ1-1	many	TRBV5-1
CAISRLDRYEQYF	TGTGCCATCAGTCGACTGGACAGATACGAGCAGTACTTC	NA	TRBJ2-7	many	TRBV10-3
CASTRGLAGGETQYF	TGTGCCAGCACGAGAGGACTAGCGGGAGGAGAGACCCAGTACTTC	TRBD2	TRBJ2-5	many	TRBV12-3/TRBV12-4
CASSLVGEGEKLFF	TGCGCCAGCAGCTTGGTGGGAGAGGGCGAAAAACTGTTTTTT	NA	TRBJ1-4	many	TRBV5-1
CASSQGKGSGRLYNEQFF	TGTGCCAGCAGCCAAGGTAAAGGAAGCGGGAGGTTATACAATGAGCAGTTCTTC	TRBD2	TRBJ2-1	few	TRBV3-1
CASSPRSAYEQYF	TGTGCCAGCTCACCAAGGTCAGCCTACGAGCAGTACTTC	NA	TRBJ2-7	few	TRBV18
CASSPNPPDRSTEAFF	TGTGCCAGCTCACCTAACCCCCCGGACAGGAGCACTGAAGCTTTCTTT	TRBD1	TRBJ1-1	NA	TRBV18
CAREGQGNSPLHF	TGTGCCAGGGAGGGACAGGGGAATTCACCCCTCCACTTT	TRBD1	TRBJ1-6	many	TRBV2
CAISTGSILDTQYF	TGTGCCATAAGCACAGGTAGTATTCTGGATACGCAGTATTTT	NA	TRBJ2-3	few	TRBV10-3
CASSSTRGQFF	TGTGCCAGCTCATCGACCCGAGGGCAGTTCTTC	NA	TRBJ2-1	few	TRBV18
CASEGAGGQYF	TGCGCCAGTGAAGGGGCCGGGGGGCAGTACTTC	NA	TRBJ2-7	many	TRBV5-1
CASSLGVVAGGSYNEQFF	TGTGCCAGCAGCTTAGGAGTAGTAGCGGGGGGCTCCTACAATGAGCAGTTCTTC	TRBD2	TRBJ2-1	NA	TRBV11-2